The entry below describes one TCR beta chain. The data were obtained in a study of T cell responses to AZD1222 COVID-19 vaccine. Assay: immunoSEQ multiplex PCR; the TCRdb copy retains only in-frame clones and omits some. The sample lists over 100,000 clones; about nine tenths were seen once. The CDR3 has 15 residues. Germline assignment: CDR1 KGHSH and CDR2 LQKENI. Trimming removed 3 bases from V and 4 bases from J, with 12 bases in between. The starting material was peripheral blood, obtained 28 days after the second AZD1222 dose. This chain connects TRBV18 to TRBJ2-2; possible D gene TRBD1, 6 bases. This receptor was identified in an adult who received the AZD1222 COVID-19 vaccine. CDR3 protein: CASSPNGQSTGELFF. The CDR3 bases are TGTGCCAGCTCACCGAATGGACAGAGCACCGGGGAGCTGTTTTTT.